This T cell receptor (beta chain) was found in a study of cytomegalovirus exposure and HLA in healthy donors. From germline, CDR1 is MNHNY and CDR2 SVGAGI (reference sequence). The CDR3 runs 14 residues. Study-wide results and caveats: Immune exposure information available was restricted to CMV serostatus.

Of note for this clone: Its antigen is undetermined.

PCR involved 60 Vbeta and 13 Jbeta primers. Profiling relied on immunoSEQ multiplex PCR, and the TCRdb table lists in-frame clones only, not all of them. The sample lists approximately 89,000 clones, around 74% seen once, with around 10% in the top ten. Material: PBMCs. This clonotype was sampled from a man in his thirties or forties in good health and CMV-seropositive. The V call is TRBV6-6, the J call TRBJ2-5; perhaps TRBD2 as D (5 bases). Gene TRBJ2-7 matches the end of the DNA better, so the J call may be wrong. The CDR3 DNA follows: TGTGCCACGACCGGGGAGATAATCTCCTACGAGCAGTACTTC. Protein: CATTGEIISYEQYF.